This T cell receptor beta chain stems from a study of T cell responses to AZD1222 COVID-19 vaccine. TCRdb keeps only in-frame clones here, not all; method: immunoSEQ multiplex PCR. This sample carries around 88,000 clones, nearly 90% of them seen once, and the ten largest clones take approximately 6.3%. Germline V gene sequence: CDR1 SGHDT, CDR2 YYEEEE. The CDR3 covers 16 residues. V lost 4 bases, J lost 0 bases, and 17 bases lay in between. Material: peripheral blood, obtained on day 0 of AZD1222 vaccination. The chain combines TRBV5-6 with TRBJ2-7; D perhaps matches TRBD2 (5 bases). The clonotype was recovered from an adult in good health. This CDR3 is CASSNKTYGSSYEQYF. CDR3 DNA: TGTGCCAGCAGCAATAAAACTTATGGGAGCTCCTACGAGCAGTACTTC.